The 4 T cell receptor beta chains given below trace back to one sample, sequenced in a study of blood T cell repertoires in COVID-19. Produced via immunoSEQ multiplex PCR; TCRdb's table is partial and in-frame only. The table lists around 130,000 clones, 82% of them singletons. The specimen was peripheral blood. The origin of the receptors is a woman in her 70s with acute or convalescent COVID-19.

The chain employs TRBV10-3 and TRBJ1-3; TRBD1 aligns across 7 bases. CDR3 length: 15 amino acids. Germline CDR1 is ENHRY and CDR2 is SYGVKD. V lost 3 bases and J lost 3; bases outside the gene matches: 5. For the CDR3, the DNA is TGTGCCATCAGTGACTTACAGGGGCTTGGAAACACCATATATTTT. It is translated as CAISDLQGLGNTIYF.

This rearrangement joins TRBV4-3 to TRBJ1-2; no clear D gene. The V end was cut by 1 base, the J end by 4 bases, with 10 bases between. The CDR3 runs to 14 residues. Germline V gene sequence: CDR1 LGHNA, CDR2 YSLEER. CDR3 bases: TGCGCCAGCAGCCAAGTTCCAGGCCCCTATGGCTACACCTTC. Translated, it gives CASSQVPGPYGYTF.

This clone was detected only once. The rearrangement joins TRBV5-4 to TRBJ1-2, with no clear D. Trimming shortened V by 0 bases and J by 5 bases, and 8 bases separated the two germline ends. The CDR3 is made up of 13 amino acids. In germline, CDR1 is SGHNT, CDR2 YYREEE (reference sequence). The CDR3 reads CASSLDGEYGYTF. CDR3 nucleotide sequence: TGTGCCAGCAGCTTGGACGGAGAATATGGCTACACCTTC.

This chain connects TRBV6-5 to TRBJ2-7, with a possible D match to TRBD2 (5 bases). The V gene's germline CDR1 is MNHEY and CDR2 SVGAGI. V gave up 4 bases and J gave up 0 bases, with 7 bases separating them. This CDR3 is 13 amino acids long. For the CDR3, the DNA is TGTGCCAGCAGTTGGGAGAACTCCTACGAGCAGTACGTC. It codes for CASSWENSYEQYV.